Sequencing of this T cell receptor (beta chain) was carried out in a study of cytomegalovirus exposure and HLA in healthy donors. Study conclusions and caveats: Analyzed later, most CMV-associated TCR beta chains appeared HLA-restricted. Among immune exposure information, only CMV serostatus was available. The productive fraction for most TCR beta V segments was about 90% or about 30% in an earlier analysis. Sequencing likely caused a cluster of highly shared sequence variants.

As for this clone: Its antigen is currently unknown.

The V and J ends lost 3 bases and 0 bases respectively, with 12 bases between them. This CDR3 has 16 residues. CDR1 and CDR2 from the germline V gene are KGHSH and LQKENI. 60 Vbeta and 13 Jbeta primers were used in PCR. TCRdb keeps only in-frame clones here, not all; method: immunoSEQ multiplex PCR. The table has around 170,000 clones, 71% seen once. The sample comprised PBMCs. The source is a girl aged 5-17 years in good health and CMV-seronegative. This chain connects TRBV18 to TRBJ2-1; D may be TRBD2 (6 bases). DNA of the CDR3: TGTGCCAGCTCACCCGTAGCGGCGAGCTCCTACAATGAGCAGTTCTTC. Its translation is CASSPVAASSYNEQFF.